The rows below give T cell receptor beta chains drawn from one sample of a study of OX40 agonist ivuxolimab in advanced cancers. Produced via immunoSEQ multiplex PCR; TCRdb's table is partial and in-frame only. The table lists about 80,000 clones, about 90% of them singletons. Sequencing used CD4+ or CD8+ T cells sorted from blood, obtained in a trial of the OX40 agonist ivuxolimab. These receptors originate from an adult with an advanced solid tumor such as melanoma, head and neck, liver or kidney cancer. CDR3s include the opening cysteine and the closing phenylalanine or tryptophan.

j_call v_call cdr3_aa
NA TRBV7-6 CASKPGLAGGISYEQYF
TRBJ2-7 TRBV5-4 CASSLGYEQYF
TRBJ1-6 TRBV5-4 CASSFGSSDSPLHF
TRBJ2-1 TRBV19 CASSTGLAGGFYYEQFF
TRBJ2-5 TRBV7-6 CASSLSGPQRETQYF
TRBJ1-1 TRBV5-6 CASSLGWAGAFF
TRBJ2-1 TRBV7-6 CASSSWGLAANNEQFF
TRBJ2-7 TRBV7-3 CASRGQATPEQYF
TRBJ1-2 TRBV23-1 CATPPSNYGYTF
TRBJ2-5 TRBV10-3 CAIGLLGGQETQYF
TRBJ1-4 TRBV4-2 CASSARTPFSTNEKLFF
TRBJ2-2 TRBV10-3 CAISEAWDRGYVTGELFF
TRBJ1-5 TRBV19 CASSPHGSNQPQHF
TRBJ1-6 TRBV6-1 CASSESAAYNSPLHF
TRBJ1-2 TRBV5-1 CASSMDRDYGYTF
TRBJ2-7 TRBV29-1 CSVLTGRGYEQYF
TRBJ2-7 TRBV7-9 CASSSPQGYEQYF
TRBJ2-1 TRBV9 CASTPGGGDNEQFF
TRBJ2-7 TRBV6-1 CASSEARTGGYYEQYF
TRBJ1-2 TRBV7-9 CASSYKPGQLYGYTF
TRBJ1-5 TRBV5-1 CASSLLGAQPQHF
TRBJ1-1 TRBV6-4 CASTEGLNTEAFF
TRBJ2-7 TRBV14 CASTSRAYSYEQYF
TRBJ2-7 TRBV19 CASSSPGLDYEQYF